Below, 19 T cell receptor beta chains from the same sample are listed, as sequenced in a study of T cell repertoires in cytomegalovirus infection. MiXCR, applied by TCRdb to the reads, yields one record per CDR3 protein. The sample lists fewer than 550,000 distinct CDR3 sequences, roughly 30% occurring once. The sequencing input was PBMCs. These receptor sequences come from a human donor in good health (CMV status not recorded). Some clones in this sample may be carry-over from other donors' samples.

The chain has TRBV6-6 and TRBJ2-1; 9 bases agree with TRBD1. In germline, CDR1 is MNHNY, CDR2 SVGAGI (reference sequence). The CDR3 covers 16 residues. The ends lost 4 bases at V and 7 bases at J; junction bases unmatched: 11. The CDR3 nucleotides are TGTGCCAGCAGTTGGAGGACAGGGGCGGTTCGGAATGAGCAGTTCTTC. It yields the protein CASSWRTGAVRNEQFF.

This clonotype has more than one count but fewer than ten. This CDR3 is CSVEGGTGNYGYTF. In DNA, the CDR3 is TGCAGCGTTGAAGGCGGGACAGGGAACTATGGCTACACCTTC. The chain carries TRBV29-1 and TRBJ1-2, with 9 nucleotides matching TRBD1. The CDR3 is 14 amino acids. The J segment lost 2 bases and the V segment lost 1 base, leaving 2 bases of the junction unmatched. Per germline, CDR1 SQVTM and CDR2 ANQGSEA.

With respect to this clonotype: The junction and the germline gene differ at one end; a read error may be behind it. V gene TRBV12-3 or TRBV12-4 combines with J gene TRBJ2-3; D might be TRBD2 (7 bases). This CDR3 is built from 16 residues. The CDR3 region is CASSGLGGGLADTKYF. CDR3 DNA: TGTGCCAGCAGTGGCCTGGGGGGGGGCCTGGCAGATACGAAGTATTTT.

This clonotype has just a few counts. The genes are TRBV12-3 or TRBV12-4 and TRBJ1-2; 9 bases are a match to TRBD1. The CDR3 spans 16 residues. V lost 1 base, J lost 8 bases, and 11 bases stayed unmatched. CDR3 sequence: CASSLDTGGASGGYTF. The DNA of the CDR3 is TGTGCCAGCAGTTTAGATACAGGGGGCGCTTCGGGCGGCTACACCTTC.

CDR3 sequence (DNA): TGTGCCAGCAGTGGGGGTGGGGGCCTAAGCTACGAGCAGTACTTC. Protein product: CASSGGGGLSYEQYF. J is TRBJ2-7 and V is TRBV12-3 or TRBV12-4; D is perhaps TRBD1 (6 bases). CDR3 length: 15 residues. Trimming took 5 bases from V and 3 from J, leaving 17 bases between them.

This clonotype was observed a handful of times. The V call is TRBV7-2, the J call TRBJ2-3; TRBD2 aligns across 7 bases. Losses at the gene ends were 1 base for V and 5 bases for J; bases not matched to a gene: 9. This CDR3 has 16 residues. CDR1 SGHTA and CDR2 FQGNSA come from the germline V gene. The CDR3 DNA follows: TGTGCCAGCAGCTTAGACGCGGGGGTGAGGGTAGATACGCAGTATTTT. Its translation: CASSLDAGVRVDTQYF. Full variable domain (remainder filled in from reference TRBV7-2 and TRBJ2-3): GAGVSQSPSNKVTEKGKDVELRCDPISGHTALYWYRQSLGQGLEFLIYFQGNSAPDKSGLPSDRFSAERTGGSVSTLTIQRTQQEDSAVYLCASSLDAGVRVDTQYFGPGTRLTVL.

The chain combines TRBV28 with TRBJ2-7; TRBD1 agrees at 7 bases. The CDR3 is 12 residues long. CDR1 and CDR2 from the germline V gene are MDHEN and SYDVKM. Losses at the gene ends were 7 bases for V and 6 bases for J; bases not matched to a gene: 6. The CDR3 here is CASKGTVREQYF. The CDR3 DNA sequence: TGTGCCAGCAAGGGGACAGTGCGCGAGCAGTACTTC. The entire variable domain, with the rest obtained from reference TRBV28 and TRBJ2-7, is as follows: DVKVTQSSRYLVKRTGEKVFLECVQDMDHENMFWYRQDPGLGLRLIYFSYDVKMKEKGDIPEGYSVSREKKERFSLILESASTNQTSMYLCASKGTVREQYFGPGTRLTVT.

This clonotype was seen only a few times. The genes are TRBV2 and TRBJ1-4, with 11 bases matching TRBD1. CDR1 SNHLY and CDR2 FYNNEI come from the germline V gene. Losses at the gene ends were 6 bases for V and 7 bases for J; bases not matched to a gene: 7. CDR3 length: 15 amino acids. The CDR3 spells CASRIRTGGFEKLFF. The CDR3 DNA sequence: TGTGCCAGCAGAATCCGGACAGGGGGCTTTGAAAAACTGTTTTTT.

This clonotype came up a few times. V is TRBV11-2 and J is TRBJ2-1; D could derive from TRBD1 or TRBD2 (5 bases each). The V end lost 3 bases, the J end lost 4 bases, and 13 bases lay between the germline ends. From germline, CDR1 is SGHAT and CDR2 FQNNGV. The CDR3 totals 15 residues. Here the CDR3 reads CASSFVGTVYNEQFF. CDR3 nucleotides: TGTGCCAGCAGCTTCGTCGGGACGGTGTACAATGAGCAGTTCTTC. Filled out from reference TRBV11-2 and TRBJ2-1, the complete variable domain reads EAGVAQSPRYKIIEKRQSVAFWCNPISGHATLYWYQQILGQGPKLLIQFQNNGVVDDSQLPKDRFSAERLKGVDSTLKIQPAKLEDSAVYLCASSFVGTVYNEQFFGPGTRLTVL.

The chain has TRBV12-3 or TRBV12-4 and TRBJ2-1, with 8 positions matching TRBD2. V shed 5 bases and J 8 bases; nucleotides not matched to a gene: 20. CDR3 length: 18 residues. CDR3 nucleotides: TGTGCCAGCAGTCCCTGGCCCCAGCGGGGGCGCATTGGGGATGAGCAGTTCTTC. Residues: CASSPWPQRGRIGDEQFF.

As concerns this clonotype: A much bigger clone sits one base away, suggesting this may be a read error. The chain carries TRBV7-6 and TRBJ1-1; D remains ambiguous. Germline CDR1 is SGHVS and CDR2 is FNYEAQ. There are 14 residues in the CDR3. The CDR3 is CSSSLEARGTEAFF. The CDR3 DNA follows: TGTTCCAGCAGCTTAGAAGCCCGGGGAACTGAAGCTTTCTTT.

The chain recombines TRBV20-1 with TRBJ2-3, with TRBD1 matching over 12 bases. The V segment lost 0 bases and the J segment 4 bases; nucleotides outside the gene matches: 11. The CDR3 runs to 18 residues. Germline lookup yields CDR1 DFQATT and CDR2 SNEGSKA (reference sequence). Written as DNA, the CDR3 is TGCAGTGCTAGAGATTCATTAGGGGACAGGGGGCGCGCAGATACGCAGTATTTT. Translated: CSARDSLGDRGRADTQYF.

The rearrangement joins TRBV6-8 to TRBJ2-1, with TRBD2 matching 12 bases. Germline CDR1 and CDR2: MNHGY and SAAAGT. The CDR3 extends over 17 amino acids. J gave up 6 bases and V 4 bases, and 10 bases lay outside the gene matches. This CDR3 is CASSSRASGGAGNEQFF. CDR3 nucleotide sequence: TGTGCCAGCAGTTCCCGGGCTAGCGGGGGGGCAGGCAATGAGCAGTTCTTC.

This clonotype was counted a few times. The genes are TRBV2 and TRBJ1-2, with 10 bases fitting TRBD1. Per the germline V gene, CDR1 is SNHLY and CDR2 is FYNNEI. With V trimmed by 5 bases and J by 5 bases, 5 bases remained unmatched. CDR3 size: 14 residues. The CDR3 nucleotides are TGTGCCAGCAGTTCGGGACAGGGGACTTATGGCTACACCTTC. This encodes CASSSGQGTYGYTF.

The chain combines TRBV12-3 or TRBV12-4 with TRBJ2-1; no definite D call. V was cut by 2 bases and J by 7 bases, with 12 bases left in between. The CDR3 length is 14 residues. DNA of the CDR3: TGTGCCAGCAGTTTAATGAGGAGCCCGAATGAGCAGTTCTTC. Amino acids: CASSLMRSPNEQFF.

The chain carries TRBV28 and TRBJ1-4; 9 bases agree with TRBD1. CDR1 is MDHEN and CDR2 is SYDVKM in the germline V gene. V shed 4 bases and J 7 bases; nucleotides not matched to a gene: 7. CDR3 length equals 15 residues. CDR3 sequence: CASSSRQGVAEKLFF. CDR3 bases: TGTGCCAGCAGTTCCCGACAGGGGGTAGCTGAAAAACTGTTTTTT. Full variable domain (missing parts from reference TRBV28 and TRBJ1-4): DVKVTQSSRYLVKRTGEKVFLECVQDMDHENMFWYRQDPGLGLRLIYFSYDVKMKEKGDIPEGYSVSREKKERFSLILESASTNQTSMYLCASSSRQGVAEKLFFGSGTQLSVL.

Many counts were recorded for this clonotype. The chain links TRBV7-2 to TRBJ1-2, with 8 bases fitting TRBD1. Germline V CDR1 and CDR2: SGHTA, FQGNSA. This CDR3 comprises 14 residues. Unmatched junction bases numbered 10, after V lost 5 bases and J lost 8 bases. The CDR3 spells CASSPTGVLSGYTF. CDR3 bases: TGTGCCAGCAGCCCGACAGGGGTGCTTTCCGGCTACACCTTC.

CDR3 protein: CASSYQVNYGYTF. CDR3 bases: TGTGCCAGCAGTTACCAGGTTAACTATGGCTACACCTTC. The chain recombines TRBV6-5 with TRBJ1-2; D is ambiguous. V lost 2 bases and J lost 1, with 5 bases in between. Germline lookup yields CDR1 MNHEY and CDR2 SVGAGI. The CDR3 loop spans 13 amino acids.

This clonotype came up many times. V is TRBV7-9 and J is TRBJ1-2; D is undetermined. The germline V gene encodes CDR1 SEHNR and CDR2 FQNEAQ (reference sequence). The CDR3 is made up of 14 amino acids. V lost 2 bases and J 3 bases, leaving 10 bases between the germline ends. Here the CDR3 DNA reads TGTGCCAGCAGCTTATCTGGGGATTACTATGGCTACACCTTC. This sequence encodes CASSLSGDYYGYTF.